This TCR beta chain was documented in a study of shared clonotypes between healthy human individuals (dated by TCRdb to about 2020). In the study overall: A few men and two women, aged 18 to 49 years, made up the cohort. For each donor, CD4 naive and CD4 memory were each given three plates, CD8 naive was given two plates, and CD8 memory was given one plate. Blood TCR repertoires of a handful of healthy adults were deeply sequenced to estimate repertoire size and the extent of clonotype sharing between individuals. To increase sequencing depth and limit assay-specific biases, TCR repertoire library preparation and sequencing were carried out by different laboratories using diverse techniques. Each donor's leukapheresis produced roughly between roughly 0.85 and 9 billion PBMCs.

TCR CDR3 regions were amplified from genomic DNA by multiplex PCR using the deep immunoSEQ assay. Extracted genomic DNA from each cell subset was distributed evenly across all wells of several immunoSEQ 96-well plates, and each plate was treated as a replicate. For sorted subsets, 150 to 250 ng genomic DNA, equal to some 30,000 T cell genomes, was loaded into each replicate PCR. Purified libraries were measured with a Qubit 3.0 fluorometer, size-checked on a Bioanalyzer 2100, and measured again with the KAPA Library Quantification kit. Each immunoSEQ 96-well plate was sequenced on its own single-read 150-cycle Illumina NextSeq 550 flow cell. Turning to the authors' computational methods: Because the immunoSEQ output included only junctional sequences and no quality scores, the filtering could not be the same as the filtering used for full-length reads. To assign V/J genes and CDR3, sequences were annotated using PyIR, a Python wrapper for IgBLAST v1.9, with IMGT germline references. Reads were filtered out if the reads had weak V/J assignments (E-value above 1e-6), no CDR3, stop codons, out-of-frame junctions, or ambiguous translated residues. V3J clonotypes were defined by identical inferred V gene, J gene, and CDR3 amino acid sequence. Percentage overlap between repertoires was computed as shared unique clonotypes divided by the size of the smaller repertoire. RTK rarefaction, the Chao1 estimator, and Recon v2.1 estimates of unobserved clonotypes were used to assess repertoire richness. For all TCRbeta clonotypes obtained by the gDNA method from a few donors, generation probabilities were computed with OLGA. As stored in TCRdb, this immuneACCESS dataset retains in-frame rearrangements with V and J assigned. A fraction of the clones does not appear; measured against another copy, unresolved V genes explain less than half of the discrepancy, and the remainder lacks a known reason. The V and J calls and the clone size are those of that table, but D and trimming were determined from the DNA. Recorded for this sample are approximately 2.5 million clones; roughly 93% of them occurred a single time. The ten most abundant clones make up 0.36% of the sample.

On this clone itself: Which antigen it targets is not known. It has no much larger one-base neighbor in the sample; base qualities were not kept.

The donors were healthy, HIV-negative adults with no recently reported acute infections or vaccinations. Only Caucasian adults living in Nashville, Tennessee, USA were represented among the donors. Magnetic negative selection was used to enrich CD4+ T cells, after which naive cells were positively selected on CD45RA and the negative fraction became the memory subset. Blood was collected by leukapheresis, and PBMCs were isolated by Ficoll-Histopaque density gradient centrifugation and then cryopreserved in liquid nitrogen vapor phase. Purity and quantity of every magnetically sorted T cell population were checked by analytical flow cytometry. Each sorted fraction had its genomic DNA isolated and then quantified by UV absorbance on a Nanodrop 2000c. What the study reported, not specific to this receptor: Even with the large sequencing depth, rarefaction of the sorted-subset datasets indicated that sequencing was incomplete. The small number of donors limited the genetic and exposure-history diversity represented. Pairwise subsampling led to the expectation that sequencing depth would affect the degree of clonotype sharing among donors. Sampling was limited to blood, and TCR repertoires in tissue likely differ from TCR repertoires in blood. Sharing across four donors was observed for around 4.8% of naive CD4, 3.5% of naive CD8, 2.3% of memory CD4, and roughly 0.4% of memory CD8 clonotypes. Higher generation probabilities were observed for clonotypes shared by all four sorted-subset donors than for non-shared clonotypes. Naive subsets generally had larger estimated clonotype richness than memory subsets did.

The CDR3 runs 15 residues from the cysteine to the phenylalanine. Only the CDR3 portion is preserved as DNA: 45 bases, with reading frame beginning at the first base. Here V drops 3 bases and J drops 8 bases, and the junction holds 9 bases not matched to any gene. Sequences MDHEN (CDR1) and SYDVKM (CDR2) are obtained from the germline V gene. This receptor was obtained from a man aged 18 to 30 in good health. Some clones in this sample may be carry-over from other donors' samples. The sequenced sample consisted of naive CD4+ T cells from PBMCs. The meaning of the sample's cell subset or site label: CD45RA+ positively selected. The chain is made from TRBV28 and TRBJ2-1, with TRBD1 matching 8 junction bases. CDR3 loop: CASSFGQGPVDEQFF. The DNA is TGTGCCAGCAGTTTCGGACAGGGTCCTGTCGATGAGCAGTTCTTC.